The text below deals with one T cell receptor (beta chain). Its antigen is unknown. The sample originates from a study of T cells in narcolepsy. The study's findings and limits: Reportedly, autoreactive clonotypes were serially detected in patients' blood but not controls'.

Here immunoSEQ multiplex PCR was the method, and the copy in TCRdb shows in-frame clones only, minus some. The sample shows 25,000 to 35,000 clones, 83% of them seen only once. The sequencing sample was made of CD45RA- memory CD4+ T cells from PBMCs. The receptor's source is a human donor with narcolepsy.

The CDR3, as DNA: TGTGCCAGCGATTCGACGGGGGGATCCACAGATACGCAGTATTTT. It encodes CASDSTGGSTDTQYF. The gene calls are TRBV6-1 and TRBJ2-3, with 7 bases matching TRBD2. V was clipped by 8 bases and J by 2 bases; unmatched bases: 10. CDR1 MNHNS and CDR2 SASEGT come from the germline V gene. CDR3 length: 15 amino acids.